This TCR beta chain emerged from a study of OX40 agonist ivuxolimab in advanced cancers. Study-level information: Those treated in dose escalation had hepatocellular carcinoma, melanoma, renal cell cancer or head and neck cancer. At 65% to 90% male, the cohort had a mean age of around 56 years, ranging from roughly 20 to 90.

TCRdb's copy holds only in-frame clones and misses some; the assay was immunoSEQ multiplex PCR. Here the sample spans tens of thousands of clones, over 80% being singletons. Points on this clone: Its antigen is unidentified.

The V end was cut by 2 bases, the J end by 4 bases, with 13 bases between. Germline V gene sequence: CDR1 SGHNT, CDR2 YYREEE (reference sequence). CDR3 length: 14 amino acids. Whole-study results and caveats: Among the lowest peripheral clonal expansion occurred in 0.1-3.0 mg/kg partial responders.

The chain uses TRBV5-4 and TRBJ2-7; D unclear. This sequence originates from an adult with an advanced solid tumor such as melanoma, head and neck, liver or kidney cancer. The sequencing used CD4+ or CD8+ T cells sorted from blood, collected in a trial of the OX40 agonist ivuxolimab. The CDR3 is CASSLGLWTYEQYF. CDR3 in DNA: TGTGCCAGCAGCTTAGGGCTGTGGACGTACGAGCAGTACTTC.